This T cell receptor beta chain was sequenced during a study of T cells in localized non-small cell lung cancer (dated by TCRdb to 2018 to 2021). For context, the study as a whole: The study analyzed T cell repertoires of roughly 220 early-stage NSCLC patients, comparing tumors and uninvolved tumor-adjacent lungs. The cohort comprised 200 to 300 treatment-naïve NSCLC patients with resected, localized lung tumors. The mean age of the NSCLC patients was roughly 63 years, with about 120 men and 95 to 110 women. What the study reported, not specific to this receptor: Because multi-region tumor sequencing was not performed, intratumor heterogeneity could not be ruled out. A median of around 57 of the top 100 tumor clones turned up in the paired uninvolved adjacent lung, and roughly 28 of those clones also ranked among the top 100 of that same adjacent lung. Since the design was exploratory, TCR variables were selected using unadjusted p-values with no false-discovery rate correction. Uninvolved tumor-adjacent lung showed the highest T cell clonality, higher than tumor, which suggests more focused antigenic responses in the uninvolved tumor-adjacent lung. Higher blood T cell density associated with longer overall survival, while higher adjacent-lung clonality associated with shorter survival.

The CDR3 goes from the cysteine to the phenylalanine over 15 residues. Left in the record is the CDR3 DNA by itself, 45 bases read in frame from the first base. V and J are truncated by 1 base and 1 base respectively, leaving an intervening sequence of 8 bases. CDR1 and CDR2, per the germline V gene, are KGHSH and LQKENI. At diagnosis, peripheral blood, uninvolved tumor-adjacent lung and tumor were collected and were preserved as a mix of fresh-frozen and FFPE material. For TCR repertoire profiling, blood samples were analyzed in the form of peripheral blood mononuclear cells. TCR beta CDR3 regions were sequenced from DNA using the immunoSEQ Assay. As for how the authors treated the data: T cell density was computed as TCR beta template counts normalized to usable DNA estimated by amplifying housekeeping genes. The preseqR package was used to estimate richness by extrapolating to 400,000 templates for PBMC samples and to 120,000 templates for tissue samples. Clonality was calculated as one minus Pielou's evenness. Tissue-enriched TCRs were identified through differential abundance testing performed on productive amino-acid clonotypes, with a minimum total count of 5 and an alpha of 0.1. The Jaccard Index and the Morisita Overlap Index were used to measure repertoire overlap between compartments. TCR beta CDR3s were clustered by GLIPH together with public tetramer-defined viral CDR3s, and at least three viral sequences plus V-gene enrichment were required for viral motifs. The clones in this table, taken by TCRdb from immuneACCESS, are in-frame only. Not every clone is retained; where verified, under half of the shortfall comes from an unresolved V gene, and the cause of the rest is unknown. V and J calls and clone size are given by that table; D and trimming were obtained from the DNA. For this sample the table gives 75,000 to 90,000 clones, of which 84% were detected only once. The ten biggest clones cover roughly 3% of the sample.

To note about this clone: Its antigen is unknown. No much larger clonotype is one base removed from it; base qualities were not supplied.

Specimen: peripheral blood, collected before any cancer treatment. The chain links TRBV18 with TRBJ1-5, with an unclear D gene assignment. This receptor was taken from a man aged 35-69 years with stage I lung adenocarcinoma. The DNA sequence follows: TGTGCCAGCTCACCACTTTCGAGCAGCAATCAGCCCCAGCATTTT. Its translation reads: CASSPLSSSNQPQHF. Full variable domain (CDR3 extended with the reference TRBV18 and TRBJ1-5 proteins): NAGVMQNPRHLVRRRGQEARLRCSPMKGHSHVYWYRQLPEEGLKFMVYLQKENIIDESGMPKERFSAEFPKEGPSILRIQQVVRGDSAAYFCASSPLSSSNQPQHFGDGTRLSIL.